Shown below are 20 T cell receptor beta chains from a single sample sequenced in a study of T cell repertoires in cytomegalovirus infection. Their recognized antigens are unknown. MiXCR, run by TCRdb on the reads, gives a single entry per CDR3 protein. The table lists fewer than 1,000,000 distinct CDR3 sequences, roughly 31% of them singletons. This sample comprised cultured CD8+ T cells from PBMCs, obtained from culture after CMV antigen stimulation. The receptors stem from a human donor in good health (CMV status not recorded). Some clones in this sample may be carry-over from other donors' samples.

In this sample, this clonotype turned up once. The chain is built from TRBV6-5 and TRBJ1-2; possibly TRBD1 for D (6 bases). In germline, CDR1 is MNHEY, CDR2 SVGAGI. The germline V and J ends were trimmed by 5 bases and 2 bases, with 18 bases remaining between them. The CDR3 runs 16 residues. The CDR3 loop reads CASSLIQGKSNYGYTF. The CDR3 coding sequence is TGTGCCAGCAGTCTTATACAGGGAAAGTCCAACTATGGCTACACCTTC.

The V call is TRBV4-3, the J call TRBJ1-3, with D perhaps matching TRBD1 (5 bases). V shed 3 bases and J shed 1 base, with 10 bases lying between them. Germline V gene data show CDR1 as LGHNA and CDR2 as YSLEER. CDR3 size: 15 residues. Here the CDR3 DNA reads TGCGCCAGCAGCCAGGCAGGGTTATCTGGAAACACCATATATTTT. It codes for CASSQAGLSGNTIYF.

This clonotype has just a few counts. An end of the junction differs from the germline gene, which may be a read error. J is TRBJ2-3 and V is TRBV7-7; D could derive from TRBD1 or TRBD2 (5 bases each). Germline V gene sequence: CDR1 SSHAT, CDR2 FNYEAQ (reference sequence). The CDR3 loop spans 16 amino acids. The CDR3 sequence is CASSRGPGQITDTQYF. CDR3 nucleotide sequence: TGTGCTAGCAGCCGGGGACCAGGGCAGATCACAGATACGCAGTATTTT.

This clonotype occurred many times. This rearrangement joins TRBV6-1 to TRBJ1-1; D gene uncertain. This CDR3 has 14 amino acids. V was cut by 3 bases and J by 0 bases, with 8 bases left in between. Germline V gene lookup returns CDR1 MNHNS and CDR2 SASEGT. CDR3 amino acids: CASSEGVMNTEAFF. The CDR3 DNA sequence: TGTGCCAGCAGTGAGGGAGTAATGAACACTGAAGCTTTCTTT.

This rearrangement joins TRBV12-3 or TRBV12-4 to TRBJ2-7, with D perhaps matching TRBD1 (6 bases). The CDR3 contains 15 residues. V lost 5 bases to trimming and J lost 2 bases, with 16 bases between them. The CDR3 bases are TGTGCCAGCAGTCCCCCACAGGGATCGACCTACGAGCAGTACTTC. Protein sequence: CASSPPQGSTYEQYF.

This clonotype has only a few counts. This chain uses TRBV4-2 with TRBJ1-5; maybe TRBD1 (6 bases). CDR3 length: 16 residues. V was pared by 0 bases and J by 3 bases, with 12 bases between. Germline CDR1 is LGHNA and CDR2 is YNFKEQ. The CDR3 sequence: CASSQENQGFNQPQHF. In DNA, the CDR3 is TGTGCCAGCAGCCAAGAGAACCAGGGGTTCAATCAGCCCCAGCATTTT.

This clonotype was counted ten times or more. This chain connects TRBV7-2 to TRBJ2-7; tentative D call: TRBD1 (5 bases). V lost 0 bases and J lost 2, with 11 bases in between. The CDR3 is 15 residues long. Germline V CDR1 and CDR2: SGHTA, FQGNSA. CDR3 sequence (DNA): TGTGCCAGCAGCTTAGCAGGGGTGGGGACCTACGAGCAGTACTTC. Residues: CASSLAGVGTYEQYF.

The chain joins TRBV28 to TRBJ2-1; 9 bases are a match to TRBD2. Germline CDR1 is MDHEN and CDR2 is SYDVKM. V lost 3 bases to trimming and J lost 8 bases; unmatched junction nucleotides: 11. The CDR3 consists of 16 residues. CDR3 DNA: TGTGCCAGCAGTTTGCTGGGGGCGGGGGGGTTGGATGAGCAGTTCTTC. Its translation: CASSLLGAGGLDEQFF.

In DNA form, the CDR3 reads TGTGCCAGCAGTCAGACAGGGGCGAACTACGAGCAGTACTTC. Its protein is CASSQTGANYEQYF. V is TRBV27 and J is TRBJ2-7, with 8 bases matching TRBD1. Per the germline V gene, CDR1 is MNHEY and CDR2 is SMNVEV (reference sequence). V lost 5 bases, J lost 3 bases, and 6 bases stayed unmatched. The CDR3 consists of 14 residues.

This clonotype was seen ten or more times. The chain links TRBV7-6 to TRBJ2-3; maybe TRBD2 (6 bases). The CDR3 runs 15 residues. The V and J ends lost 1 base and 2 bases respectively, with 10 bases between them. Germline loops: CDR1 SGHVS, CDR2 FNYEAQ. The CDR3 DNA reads TGTGCCAGCAGCTTAGGGGGGGTAGACACAGATACGCAGTATTTT. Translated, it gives CASSLGGVDTDTQYF.

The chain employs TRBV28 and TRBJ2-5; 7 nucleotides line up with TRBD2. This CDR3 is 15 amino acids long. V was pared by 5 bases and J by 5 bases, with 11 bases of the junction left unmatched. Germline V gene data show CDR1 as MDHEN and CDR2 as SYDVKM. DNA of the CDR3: TGTGCCAGCAGTCCTCCTTCGGGGGGAAGGGAGACCCAGTACTTC. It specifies CASSPPSGGRETQYF.

The CDR3 spells CASSLLTGGAGGYTF. The DNA for the CDR3 is TGTGCCAGCAGCTTATTAACAGGGGGCGCAGGTGGCTACACCTTC. This chain joins TRBV7-6 and TRBJ1-2; 9 nucleotides match TRBD1. Unmatched junction bases numbered 8, after V lost 2 bases and J lost 7 bases. CDR1 and CDR2 from the germline V gene are SGHVS and FNYEAQ. The CDR3 is 15 amino acids.

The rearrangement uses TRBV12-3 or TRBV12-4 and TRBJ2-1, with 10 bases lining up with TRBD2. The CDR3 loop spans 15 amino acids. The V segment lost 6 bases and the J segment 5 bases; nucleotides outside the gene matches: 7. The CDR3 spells CASRTAGGPNNEQFF. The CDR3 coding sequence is TGTGCCAGCAGAACAGCGGGGGGGCCTAACAATGAGCAGTTCTTC.

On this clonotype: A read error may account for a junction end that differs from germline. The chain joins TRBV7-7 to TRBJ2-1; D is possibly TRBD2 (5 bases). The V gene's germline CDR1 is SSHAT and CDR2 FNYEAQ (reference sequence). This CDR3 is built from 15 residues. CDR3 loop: CASSLSQEVHNEQFF. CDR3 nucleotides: TGTGCTAGCAGCTTAAGCCAGGAGGTCCACAATGAGCAGTTCTTC.

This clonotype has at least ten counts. The DNA for the CDR3 is TGTGCTAGTGGTACCCTGGACAGGGGCGCCCGAGAGACCCAGTACTTC. This gives the protein CASGTLDRGARETQYF. The chain recombines TRBV12-5 with TRBJ2-5; TRBD1 aligns across 9 bases. Germline lookup yields CDR1 LGHNT and CDR2 FRNRAP. This CDR3 spans 16 amino acids. The trim removed 5 bases at V and 4 bases at J, leaving 11 bases unmatched.

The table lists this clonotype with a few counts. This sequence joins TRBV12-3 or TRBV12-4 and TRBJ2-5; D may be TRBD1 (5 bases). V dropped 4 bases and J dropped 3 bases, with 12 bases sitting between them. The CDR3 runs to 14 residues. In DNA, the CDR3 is TGTGCCAGCAGTTCCTATAGCAGGGAAGAGACCCAGTACTTC. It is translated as CASSSYSREETQYF.

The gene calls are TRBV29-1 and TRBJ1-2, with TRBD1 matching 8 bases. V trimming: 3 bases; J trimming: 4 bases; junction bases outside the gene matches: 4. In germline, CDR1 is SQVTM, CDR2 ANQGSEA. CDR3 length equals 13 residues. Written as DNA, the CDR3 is TGCAGCGTTGAGGCAGGGGGCAGCTATGGCTACACCTTC. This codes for CSVEAGGSYGYTF.

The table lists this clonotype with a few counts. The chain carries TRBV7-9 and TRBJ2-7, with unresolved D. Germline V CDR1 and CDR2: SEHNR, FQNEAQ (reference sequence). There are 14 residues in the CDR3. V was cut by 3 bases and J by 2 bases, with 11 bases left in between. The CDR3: CASSFRTAPYEQYF. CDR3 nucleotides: TGTGCCAGCAGCTTTAGGACGGCCCCCTACGAGCAGTACTTC.

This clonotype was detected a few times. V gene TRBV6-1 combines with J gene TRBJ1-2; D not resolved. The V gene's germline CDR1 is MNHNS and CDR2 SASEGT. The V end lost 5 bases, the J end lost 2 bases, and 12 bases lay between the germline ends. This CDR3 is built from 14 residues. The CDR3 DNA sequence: TGTGCCAGCAGTTCGAAGGTGGAAAACTATGGCTACACCTTC. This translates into CASSSKVENYGYTF.

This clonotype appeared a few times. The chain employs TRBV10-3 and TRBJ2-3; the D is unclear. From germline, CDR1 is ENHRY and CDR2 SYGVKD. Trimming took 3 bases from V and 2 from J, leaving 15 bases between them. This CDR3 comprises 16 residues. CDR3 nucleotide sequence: TGTGCCATCAGTGAAGGCACGGCCATACCCACAGATACGCAGTATTTT. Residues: CAISEGTAIPTDTQYF.